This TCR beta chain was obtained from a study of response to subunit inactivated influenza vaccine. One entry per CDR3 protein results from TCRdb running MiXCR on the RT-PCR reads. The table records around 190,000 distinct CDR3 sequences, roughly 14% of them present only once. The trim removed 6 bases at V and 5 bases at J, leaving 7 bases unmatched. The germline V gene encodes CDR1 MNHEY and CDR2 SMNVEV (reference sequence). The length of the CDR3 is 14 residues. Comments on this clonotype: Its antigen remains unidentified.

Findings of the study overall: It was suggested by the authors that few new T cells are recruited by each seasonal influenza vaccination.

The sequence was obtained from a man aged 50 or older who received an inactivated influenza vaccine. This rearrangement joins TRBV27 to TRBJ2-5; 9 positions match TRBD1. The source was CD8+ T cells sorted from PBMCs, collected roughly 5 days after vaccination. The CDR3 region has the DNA TGTGCCAGCAGGACAGGGACAGGGACGGAGACCCAGTACTTC. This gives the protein CASRTGTGTETQYF.